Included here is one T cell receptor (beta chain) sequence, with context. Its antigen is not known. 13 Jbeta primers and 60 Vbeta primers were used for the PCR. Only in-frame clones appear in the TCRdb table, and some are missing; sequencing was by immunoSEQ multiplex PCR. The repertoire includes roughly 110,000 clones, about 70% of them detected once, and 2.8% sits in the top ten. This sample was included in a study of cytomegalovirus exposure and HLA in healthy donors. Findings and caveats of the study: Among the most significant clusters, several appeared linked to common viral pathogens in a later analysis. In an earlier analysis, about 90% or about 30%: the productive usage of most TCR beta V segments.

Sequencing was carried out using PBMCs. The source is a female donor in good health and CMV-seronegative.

Here the CDR3 DNA reads TGTGCCAGCTCACCGGGACTAGCGGGAGAGACCCAGTACTTC. This codes for CASSPGLAGETQYF. This rearrangement joins TRBV18 to TRBJ2-5, with 12 positions matching TRBD2. Germline trimming cut 3 bases from V and 4 bases from J; bases unmatched to any gene: 0. Germline V CDR1 and CDR2: KGHSH, LQKENI. The CDR3 is made up of 14 amino acids.